The 21 T cell receptor beta chains reported below all come from one sample, sequenced in a study of T cells after yellow fever vaccination. Each CDR3 protein gets one entry after TCRdb re-called the 5' RACE reads with MiXCR. This sample has roughly 240,000 distinct CDR3 sequences; approximately 6.8% occur once, and the top ten carry around 1.1%. Material: CD4+ T cells sorted from PBMCs, obtained on the day of the yellow fever booster vaccination. The origin of the receptors is a man aged 25 to 45 who received the YFV17D yellow fever vaccine.

This clonotype was recorded many times. This sequence joins TRBV24-1 and TRBJ2-7, with D possibly matching TRBD1 (6 bases). The V and J ends lost 4 bases and 6 bases respectively, with 21 bases between them. Germline CDR1 and CDR2: KGHDR and SFDVKD. The CDR3 loop spans 16 amino acids. The chain's CDR3 is CATSDGMGTRLGEQYF. The CDR3 coding sequence is TGTGCCACCAGTGACGGTATGGGGACACGCCTTGGCGAGCAGTACTTC.

This clonotype was counted at least ten times. V and J are TRBV7-9 and TRBJ2-1; D unclear. Germline V gene sequence: CDR1 SEHNR, CDR2 FQNEAQ (reference sequence). The CDR3 runs 15 residues. The V end was cut by 1 base, the J end by 0 bases, with 7 bases between. The CDR3 loop is CASSLGPSSYNEQFF. CDR3 nucleotides: TGTGCCAGCAGCTTAGGGCCGAGCTCCTACAATGAGCAGTTCTTC.

CDR3 DNA: TGTGCCAGCAGCTTAGCGTTGAAGCGGGGGTTGAATGAGCAGTTCTTC. Protein: CASSLALKRGLNEQFF. This rearrangement joins TRBV7-2 to TRBJ2-1; 8 nucleotides agree with TRBD2. There are 16 residues in the CDR3. J lost 7 bases, V lost 0 bases, and 8 bases had no gene match. Germline CDR1 reads SGHTA; CDR2 reads FQGNSA.

This clonotype was observed a few times. This chain links TRBV5-5 with TRBJ2-7; 7 nucleotides match TRBD1. The V gene's germline CDR1 is SGHKS and CDR2 YYEKEE (reference sequence). This CDR3 is 14 amino acids long. V shed 2 bases and J 4 bases; nucleotides not matched to a gene: 6. CDR3 nucleotides: TGTGCCAGCAGCTTTGGACAGGTCCTTTACGAGCAGTACTTC. It translates to CASSFGQVLYEQYF. The variable domain in full, completed from reference TRBV5-5 and TRBJ2-7, reads DAGVTQSPTHLIKTRGQQVTLRCSPISGHKSVSWYQQVLGQGPQFIFQYYEKEERGRGNFPDRFSARQFPNYSSELNVNALLLGDSALYLCASSFGQVLYEQYFGPGTRLTVT.

This clonotype was counted at least ten times. The chain carries TRBV5-1 and TRBJ2-3; 11 bases are a match to TRBD2. V was pared by 4 bases and J by 2 bases, with 6 bases of the junction left unmatched. The CDR3 is 16 residues long. Per the germline V gene, CDR1 is SGHRS and CDR2 is YFSETQ. The CDR3 bases are TGCGCCAGCAGCGCCGGGACTAGCGGCCACACAGATACGCAGTATTTT. This gives the protein CASSAGTSGHTDTQYF.

This clonotype was seen ten or more times. V gene TRBV20-1 combines with J gene TRBJ2-1; 15 bases map to TRBD2. Germline V gives CDR1 DFQATT, CDR2 SNEGSKA (reference sequence). The CDR3 is made up of 16 amino acids. Losses at the gene ends were 6 bases for V and 2 bases for J; bases not matched to a gene: 5. In DNA, the CDR3 is TGCAGTGCACCCGGACTAGCGGGAGGGACCTACAATGAGCAGTTCTTC. It encodes CSAPGLAGGTYNEQFF.

The table lists this clonotype with a few counts. J is TRBJ2-7 and V is TRBV18; 9 bases are a match to TRBD1. This CDR3 has 15 amino acids. V shed 2 bases, J shed 2 bases, and the junction held 4 bases outside the gene matches. Germline CDR1 reads KGHSH; CDR2 reads LQKENI. CDR3 loop: CASSPVGQGAYEQYF. CDR3 DNA sequence: TGTGCCAGCTCACCAGTGGGACAGGGAGCCTACGAGCAGTACTTC.

This clonotype was seen repeatedly, ten times or more. This chain links TRBV7-9 with TRBJ2-1, with unresolved D. The CDR3 covers 11 residues. The ends were cut back, 5 bases at V and 10 bases at J, with 9 bases in the middle. Germline CDR1 and CDR2: SEHNR and FQNEAQ (reference sequence). The CDR3 region is CASSPVWEQFF. The CDR3 DNA follows: TGTGCCAGCAGCCCCGTCTGGGAGCAGTTCTTC.

The sample holds many counts of this clonotype. The chain employs TRBV11-2 and TRBJ2-6, with D perhaps assigned TRBD1 or TRBD2 (5 bases each). Trimming left V 6 bases short and J 1 base short, with 19 bases between. CDR3 length: 18 amino acids. The V gene's germline CDR1 is SGHAT and CDR2 FQNNGV. The CDR3 loop reads CASRVPGPLRSGANVLTF. The CDR3 nucleotides are TGTGCCAGCAGGGTACCGGGACCCCTCCGATCTGGGGCCAACGTCCTGACTTTC.

This clonotype was picked up many times. V usage is TRBV5-1 and J usage is TRBJ2-1; 10 nucleotides match TRBD1. CDR1 and CDR2 from the germline V gene are SGHRS and YFSETQ. The CDR3 covers 13 residues. After removal of 7 bases from V and 8 bases from J, the junction contained 6 bases not matched to a gene. The CDR3 DNA is TGCGCCAGCGCGGGACAGGGGTCCCATGAGCAGTTCTTC. Translated: CASAGQGSHEQFF. Using reference TRBV5-1 and TRBJ2-1 for the parts outside the CDR3, the full variable domain is KAGVTQTPRYLIKTRGQQVTLSCSPISGHRSVSWYQQTPGQGLQFLFEYFSETQRNKGNFPGRFSGRQFSNSRSEMNVSTLELGDSALYLCASAGQGSHEQFFGPGTRLTVL.

This clonotype occurred a few times. The genes are TRBV19 and TRBJ2-7, with TRBD1 matching 8 bases. This CDR3 contains 14 residues. V shed 8 bases and J 1 base; nucleotides not matched to a gene: 7. Germline V gene data show CDR1 as LNHDA and CDR2 as SQIVND (reference sequence). CDR3 in amino acids: CASLRTGFSYEQYF. For the CDR3, the DNA is TGTGCCAGTCTCCGGACAGGGTTTTCCTACGAGCAGTACTTC.

The chain is built from TRBV6-5 and TRBJ2-1, with TRBD2 matching over 10 bases. This CDR3 has 16 amino acids. The junction had 8 bases not matched to a gene; V was cut back by 0 bases and J by 9 bases. Germline loops: CDR1 MNHEY, CDR2 SVGAGI. The CDR3 sequence is CASSYSISSGRGEQFF. As DNA, the CDR3 is TGTGCCAGCAGTTACTCGATATCTAGCGGGAGAGGTGAGCAGTTCTTC.

This clonotype was detected many times. V gene TRBV6-2 or TRBV6-3 combines with J gene TRBJ2-1; TRBD2 might be the D (6 bases). V was shortened by 7 bases and J by 7 bases, with 17 bases between the two germline ends. The CDR3 has 14 residues. CDR1 MNHEY and CDR2 SVGEGT come from the germline V gene. The CDR3 loop is CASTWRDIWNEQFF. The DNA for the CDR3 is TGTGCCAGCACGTGGCGGGATATTTGGAATGAGCAGTTCTTC.

This clonotype came up a few times. CDR3 bases: TGTGCCAGCAGCCAAGATAAGGCGGTTAATCAGCCCCAGCATTTT. It yields the protein CASSQDKAVNQPQHF. The chain joins TRBV4-2 to TRBJ1-5; no clear D. V gave up 0 bases and J gave up 4 bases, with 10 bases separating them. Germline V CDR1 and CDR2: LGHNA, YNFKEQ. The length of the CDR3 is 15 residues.

This clonotype was seen repeatedly, ten times or more. The gene calls are TRBV5-1 and TRBJ2-7, with D hard to call. The CDR3 runs 11 residues. Germline V CDR1 and CDR2: SGHRS, YFSETQ. V lost 0 bases and J 7 bases, leaving 5 bases between the germline ends. The CDR3 DNA follows: TGCGCCAGCAGCTTGGGTAAGGAGCAGTACTTC. Translation: CASSLGKEQYF.

The chain couples TRBV3-1 to TRBJ1-1; D is uncertain. The germline gives CDR1 LGHDT, CDR2 YNNKEL (reference sequence). The length of the CDR3 is 14 residues. Trimming took 7 bases from V and 0 from J, leaving 12 bases between them. This CDR3 reads CASMKSYMNTEAFF. In nucleotides, the CDR3 is TGTGCCAGCATGAAAAGTTACATGAACACTGAAGCTTTCTTT.

This clonotype was found many times. The V and J genes are TRBV5-1 and TRBJ2-4; D gene ambiguous. Trimming pared 0 bases from V and 2 bases from J, leaving 12 bases between. Looked up from germline, CDR1 is SGHRS and CDR2 is YFSETQ. CDR3 length: 16 amino acids. CDR3 amino acids: CASSLEQVSSKNIQYF. In nucleotides, the CDR3 is TGCGCCAGCAGCTTGGAGCAGGTGTCATCCAAAAACATTCAGTACTTC.

There are many counts of this clonotype. CDR3 in amino acids: CASSLRRAGYNEQFF. CDR3 coding DNA: TGTGCCAGCAGCCTCCGTCGGGCGGGATACAATGAGCAGTTCTTC. V gene TRBV7-2 combines with J gene TRBJ2-1, with a possible D match to TRBD2 (6 bases). Germline CDR1 and CDR2: SGHTA and FQGNSA. The CDR3 contains 15 residues. Deletions cut 5 bases from V and 4 bases from J, with 15 bases between.

There are a few counts of this clonotype. The J gene is TRBJ1-5, the V gene TRBV20-1; D not resolved. Trimming took 2 bases from V and 0 from J, leaving 11 bases between them. This CDR3 region has 15 residues. Per the germline V gene, CDR1 is DFQATT and CDR2 is SNEGSKA (reference sequence). This CDR3 is CSARTPQDSNQPQHF. As DNA, the CDR3 is TGCAGTGCTAGAACCCCTCAGGATAGCAATCAGCCCCAGCATTTT.

This clonotype showed up many times. The J gene is TRBJ2-3, the V gene TRBV4-3, with D unresolved. Per the germline V gene, CDR1 is LGHNA and CDR2 is YSLEER. This CDR3 is 13 amino acids long. Trimming removed 5 bases at V and 4 bases at J, with 10 bases between. The CDR3 DNA follows: TGCGCCAGCAGCGGACGACTCTCAGATACGCAGTATTTT. Protein: CASSGRLSDTQYF.

The chain carries TRBV7-2 and TRBJ1-3, with TRBD1 identical over 9 bases. The V gene's germline CDR1 is SGHTA and CDR2 FQGNSA. CDR3 length: 16 residues. V was clipped by 5 bases and J by 2 bases; unmatched bases: 7. The CDR3 reads CASSLTTGGPGNTIYF. In DNA, the CDR3 is TGTGCCAGCAGCCTCACCACAGGGGGCCCTGGAAACACCATATATTTT.